This TCR beta chain was identified during a study of blood T cells in healthy people across ages. Study observations and caveats: Researchers judged that diversity estimates from one million T cells fell short of true values.

Isolation per sample recovered at least 7 million PBMCs. Germline loops: CDR1 LGHNA, CDR2 YNFKEQ. The CDR3 is 15 amino acids. Trimming cost V 1 base and J 2 bases, with 9 bases left between them. Together with a sample-barcoded 5' primer, a J-beta primer mix was included in a second PCR lasting about 6 to 11 cycles. TCRdb ran MiXCR on the 5' RACE reads and lists one entry per CDR3 protein. Here the sample spans about 400,000 distinct CDR3 sequences, about half being singletons. This clonotype turned up a few times. Its antigen is still unknown. This chain connects TRBV4-2 to TRBJ2-1; D perhaps matches TRBD1 (6 bases). Sequenced material: blood. This TCR was recovered from a man aged 55 to 70 in good health. This CDR3 is CASSQAQGAYNEQFF. The CDR3 region has the DNA TGTGCCAGCAGCCAAGCACAGGGCGCCTACAATGAGCAGTTCTTC.